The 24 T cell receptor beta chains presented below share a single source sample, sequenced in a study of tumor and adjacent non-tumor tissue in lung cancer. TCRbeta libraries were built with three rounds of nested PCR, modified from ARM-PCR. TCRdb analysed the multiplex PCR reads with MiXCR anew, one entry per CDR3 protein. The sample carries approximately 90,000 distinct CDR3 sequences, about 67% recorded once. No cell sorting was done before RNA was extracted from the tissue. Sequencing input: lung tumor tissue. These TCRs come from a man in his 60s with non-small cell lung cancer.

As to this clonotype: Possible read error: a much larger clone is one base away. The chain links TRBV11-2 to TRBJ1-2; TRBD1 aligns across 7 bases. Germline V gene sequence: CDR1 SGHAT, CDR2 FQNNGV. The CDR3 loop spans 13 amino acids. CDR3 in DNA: TGTGCCGGCAGCCCTCAGGGGGACTATGGCTACACCTTC. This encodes CAGSPQGDYGYTF.

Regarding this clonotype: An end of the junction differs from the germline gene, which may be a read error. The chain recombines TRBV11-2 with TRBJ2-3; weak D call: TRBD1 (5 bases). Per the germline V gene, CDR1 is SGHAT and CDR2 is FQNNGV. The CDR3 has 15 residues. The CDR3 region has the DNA TGTGTCAGCAGCTTAGTTGGACACCTAACAGATACGCAGTATTTT. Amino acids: CVSSLVGHLTDTQYF.

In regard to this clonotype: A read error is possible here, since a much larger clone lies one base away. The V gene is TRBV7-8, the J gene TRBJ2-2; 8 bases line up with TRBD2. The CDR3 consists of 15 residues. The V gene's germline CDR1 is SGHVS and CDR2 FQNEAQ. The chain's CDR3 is CASNLDRAGVGELFF. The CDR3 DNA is TGTGCCAGCAACTTAGATCGAGCGGGAGTCGGGGAGCTGTTTTTT.

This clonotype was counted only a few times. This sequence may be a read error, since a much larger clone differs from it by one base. The CDR3 is CASRPTGGYNSSLHF. As DNA, the CDR3 is TGTGCCAGCAGACCCACCGGGGGATATAATTCATCCCTCCACTTT. V is TRBV12-3 or TRBV12-4 and J is TRBJ1-6; TRBD1 is a possible D gene (5 bases). This CDR3 contains 15 residues.

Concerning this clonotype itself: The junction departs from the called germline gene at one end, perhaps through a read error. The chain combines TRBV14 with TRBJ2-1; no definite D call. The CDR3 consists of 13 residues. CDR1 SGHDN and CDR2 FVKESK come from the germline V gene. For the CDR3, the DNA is TGTACCAGCAGCTCCAAGTTAAACAATGGGCAGTTCTTC. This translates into CTSSSKLNNGQFF.

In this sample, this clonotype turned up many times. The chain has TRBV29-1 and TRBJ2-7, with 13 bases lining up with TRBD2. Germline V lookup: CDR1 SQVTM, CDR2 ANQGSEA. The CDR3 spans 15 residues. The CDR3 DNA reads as TGCAACCCCCAAAGAGGACTAGCGGGAGTCTACGAGCAGTACTTC. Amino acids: CNPQRGLAGVYEQYF.

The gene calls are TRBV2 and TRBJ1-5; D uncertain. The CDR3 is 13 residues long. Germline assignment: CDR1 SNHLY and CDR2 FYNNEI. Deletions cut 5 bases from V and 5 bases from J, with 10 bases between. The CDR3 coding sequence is TGTGCCAGCAGTTCAACCGAGGATCAGCCCCAGCATTTT. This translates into CASSSTEDQPQHF.

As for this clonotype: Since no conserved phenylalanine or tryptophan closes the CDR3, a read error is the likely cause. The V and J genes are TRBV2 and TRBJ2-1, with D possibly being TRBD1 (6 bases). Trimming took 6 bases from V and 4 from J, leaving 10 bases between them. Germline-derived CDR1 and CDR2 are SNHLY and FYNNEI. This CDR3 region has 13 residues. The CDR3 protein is CASRITGYNEQFL. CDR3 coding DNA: TGTGCCAGCAGGATTACAGGGTACAATGAGCAGTTCCTC.

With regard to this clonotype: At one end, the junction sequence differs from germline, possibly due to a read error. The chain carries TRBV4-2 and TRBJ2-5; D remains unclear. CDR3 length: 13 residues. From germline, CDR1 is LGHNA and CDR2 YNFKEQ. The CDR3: CDSSPTLKETQYF. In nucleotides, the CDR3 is TGTGACAGCAGCCCAACATTGAAAGAGACCCAATACTTC.

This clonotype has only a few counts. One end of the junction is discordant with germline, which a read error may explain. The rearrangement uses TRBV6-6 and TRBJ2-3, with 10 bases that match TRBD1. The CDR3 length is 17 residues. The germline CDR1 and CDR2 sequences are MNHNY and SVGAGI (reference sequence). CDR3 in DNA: TGTGCCAGTAGTTACAAACAGGGACAGGGGAGCACAGATATGCAGTATTTT. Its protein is CASSYKQGQGSTDMQYF.

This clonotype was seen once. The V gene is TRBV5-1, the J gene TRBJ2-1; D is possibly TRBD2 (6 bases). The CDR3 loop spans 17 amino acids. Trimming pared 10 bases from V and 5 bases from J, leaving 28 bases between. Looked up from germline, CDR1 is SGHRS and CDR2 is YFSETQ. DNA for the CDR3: TGCGCCGCTGGAGGGCAGTTAGAGCCAGATAAAAACAATGAGCAGTTCTTC. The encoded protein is CAAGGQLEPDKNNEQFF.

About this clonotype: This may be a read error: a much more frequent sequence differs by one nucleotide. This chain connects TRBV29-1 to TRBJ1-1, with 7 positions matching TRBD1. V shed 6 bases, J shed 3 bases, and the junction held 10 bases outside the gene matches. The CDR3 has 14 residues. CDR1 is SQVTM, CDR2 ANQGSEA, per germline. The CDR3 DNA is TGCAGCGTGGATAAGGGACAGATCTACACTGAAGCTTTCTTT. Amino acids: CSVDKGQIYTEAFF.

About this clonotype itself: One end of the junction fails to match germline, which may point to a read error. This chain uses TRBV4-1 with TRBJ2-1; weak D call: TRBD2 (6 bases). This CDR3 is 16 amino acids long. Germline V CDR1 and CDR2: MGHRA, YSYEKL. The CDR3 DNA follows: TGCGCCAGCAGACAAGATAGTAGCGGAGGGGCTTATGAGCAGTTCTTC. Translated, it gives CASRQDSSGGAYEQFF.

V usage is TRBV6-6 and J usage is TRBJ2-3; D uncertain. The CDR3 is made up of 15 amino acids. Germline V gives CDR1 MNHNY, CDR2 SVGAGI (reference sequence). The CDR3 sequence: CARRPQKTSTDTQYF. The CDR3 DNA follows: TGTGCAAGAAGACCTCAAAAAACCTCAACAGATACGCAGTATTTT.

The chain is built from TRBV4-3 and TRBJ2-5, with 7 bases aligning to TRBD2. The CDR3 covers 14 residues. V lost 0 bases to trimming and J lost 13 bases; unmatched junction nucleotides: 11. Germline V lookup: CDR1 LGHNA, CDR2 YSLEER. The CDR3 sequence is CASSQDLAGEARYF. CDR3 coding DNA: TGCGCCAGCAGCCAAGACTTGGCGGGAGAGGCCCGGTACTTC.

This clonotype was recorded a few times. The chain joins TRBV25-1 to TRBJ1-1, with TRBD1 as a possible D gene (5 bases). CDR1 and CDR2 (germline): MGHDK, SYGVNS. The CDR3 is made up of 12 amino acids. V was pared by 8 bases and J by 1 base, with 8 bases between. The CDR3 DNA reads TGTGCCAGCGACAGTCAGAACACTGAAGCTTTCTTT. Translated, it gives CASDSQNTEAFF.

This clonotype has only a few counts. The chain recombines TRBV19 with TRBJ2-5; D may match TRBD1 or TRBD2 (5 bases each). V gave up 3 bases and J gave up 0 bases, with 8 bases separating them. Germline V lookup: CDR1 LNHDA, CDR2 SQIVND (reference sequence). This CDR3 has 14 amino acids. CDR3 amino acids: CASSIEGYQETQYF. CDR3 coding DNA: TGTGCCAGTAGTATCGAGGGGTACCAAGAGACCCAGTACTTC.

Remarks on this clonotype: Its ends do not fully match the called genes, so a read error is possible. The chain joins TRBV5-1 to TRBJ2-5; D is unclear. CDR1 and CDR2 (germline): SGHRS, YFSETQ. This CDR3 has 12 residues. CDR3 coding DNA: TGCGCCAGCAGCTTGGATCTAGAGACCCTGTACTTC. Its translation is CASSLDLETLYF.

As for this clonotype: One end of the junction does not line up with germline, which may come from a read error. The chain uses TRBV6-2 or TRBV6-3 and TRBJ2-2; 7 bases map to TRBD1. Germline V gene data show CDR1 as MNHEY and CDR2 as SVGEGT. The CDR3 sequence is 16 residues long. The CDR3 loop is CASSYSGTVGNGELFF. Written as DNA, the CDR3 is TGTGCCAGCAGTTACTCGGGGACAGTTGGTAACGGGGAACTGTTTTTT.

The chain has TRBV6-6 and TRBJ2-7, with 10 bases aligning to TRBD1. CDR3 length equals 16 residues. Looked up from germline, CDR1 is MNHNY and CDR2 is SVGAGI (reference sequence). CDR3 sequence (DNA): TGTGCTAGCGTCTGGGGACAGGGGCTCCAAATGGGGGAGCAGTACTTC. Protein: CASVWGQGLQMGEQYF.

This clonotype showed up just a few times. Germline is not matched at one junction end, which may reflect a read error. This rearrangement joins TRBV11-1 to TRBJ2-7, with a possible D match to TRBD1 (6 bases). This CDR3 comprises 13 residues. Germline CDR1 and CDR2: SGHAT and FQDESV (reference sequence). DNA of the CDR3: TGTGCCAGCAGCCCTATAGGACAGTACGAACAGTACTTC. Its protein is CASSPIGQYEQYF.

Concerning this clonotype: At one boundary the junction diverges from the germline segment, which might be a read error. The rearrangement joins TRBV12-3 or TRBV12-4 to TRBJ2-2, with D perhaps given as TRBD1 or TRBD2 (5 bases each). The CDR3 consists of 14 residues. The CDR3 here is CASSGHLNTGEPFF. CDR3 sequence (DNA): TGTGCCAGCAGTGGACATCTCAACACCGGGGAGCCGTTTTTT.

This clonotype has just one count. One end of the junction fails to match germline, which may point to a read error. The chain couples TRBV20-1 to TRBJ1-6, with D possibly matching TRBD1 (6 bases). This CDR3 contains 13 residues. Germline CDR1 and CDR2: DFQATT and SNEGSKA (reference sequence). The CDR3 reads CSASTGSNSPPHF. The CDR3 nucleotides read TGCAGTGCTAGTACAGGGAGCAACTCACCCCCCCACTTT.

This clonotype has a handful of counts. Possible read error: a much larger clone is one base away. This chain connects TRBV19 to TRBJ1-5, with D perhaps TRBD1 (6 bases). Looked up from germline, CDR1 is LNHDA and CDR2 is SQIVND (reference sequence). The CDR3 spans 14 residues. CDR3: CASSIKQGNQPRHF. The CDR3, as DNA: TGTGCCAGTAGTATAAAACAGGGAAATCAGCCCCGGCATTTT.